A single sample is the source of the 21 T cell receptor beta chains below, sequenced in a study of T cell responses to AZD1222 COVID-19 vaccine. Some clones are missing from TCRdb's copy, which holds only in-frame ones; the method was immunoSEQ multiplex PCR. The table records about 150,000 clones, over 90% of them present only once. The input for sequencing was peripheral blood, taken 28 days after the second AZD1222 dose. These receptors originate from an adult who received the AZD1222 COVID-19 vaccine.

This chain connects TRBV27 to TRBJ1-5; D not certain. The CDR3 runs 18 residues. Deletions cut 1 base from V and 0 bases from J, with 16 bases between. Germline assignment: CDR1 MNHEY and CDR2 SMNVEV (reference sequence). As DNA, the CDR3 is TGTGCCAGCAGTTTATTTGGAGCTGCGCCTTATAGCAATCAGCCCCAGCATTTT. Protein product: CASSLFGAAPYSNQPQHF.

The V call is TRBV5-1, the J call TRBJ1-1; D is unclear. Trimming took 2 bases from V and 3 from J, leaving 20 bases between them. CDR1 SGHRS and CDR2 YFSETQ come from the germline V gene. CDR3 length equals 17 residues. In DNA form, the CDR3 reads TGCGCCAGCAGCTTTCTCGGCTTCTTGGCCCGGGACACTGAAGCTTTCTTT. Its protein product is CASSFLGFLARDTEAFF.

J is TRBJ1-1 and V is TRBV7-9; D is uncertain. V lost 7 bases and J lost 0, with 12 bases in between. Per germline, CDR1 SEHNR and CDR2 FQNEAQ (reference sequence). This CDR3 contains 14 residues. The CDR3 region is CASTLRVMNTEAFF. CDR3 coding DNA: TGTGCCAGCACCCTAAGAGTCATGAACACTGAAGCTTTCTTT.

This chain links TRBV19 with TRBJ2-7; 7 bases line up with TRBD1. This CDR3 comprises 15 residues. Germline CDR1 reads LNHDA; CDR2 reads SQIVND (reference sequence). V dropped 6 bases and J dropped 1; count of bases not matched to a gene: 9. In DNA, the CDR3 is TGTGCCAGTAGCCCCACAGGGGCCCTTTCCTACGAGCAGTACTTC. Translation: CASSPTGALSYEQYF.

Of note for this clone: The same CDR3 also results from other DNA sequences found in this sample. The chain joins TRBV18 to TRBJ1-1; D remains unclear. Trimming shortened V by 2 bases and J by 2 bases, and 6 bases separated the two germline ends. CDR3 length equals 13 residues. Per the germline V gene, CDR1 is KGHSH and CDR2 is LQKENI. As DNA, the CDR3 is TGTGCCAGCTCACCAGCCCTAAACACTGAAGCTTTCTTT. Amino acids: CASSPALNTEAFF.

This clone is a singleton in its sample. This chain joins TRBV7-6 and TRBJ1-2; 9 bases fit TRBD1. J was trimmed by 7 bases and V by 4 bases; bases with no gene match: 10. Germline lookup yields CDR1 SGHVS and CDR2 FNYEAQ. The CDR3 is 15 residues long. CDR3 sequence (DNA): TGTGCCAGCAGCTCGGGGACAGGGTTTGATCGTGGCTACACCTTC. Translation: CASSSGTGFDRGYTF.

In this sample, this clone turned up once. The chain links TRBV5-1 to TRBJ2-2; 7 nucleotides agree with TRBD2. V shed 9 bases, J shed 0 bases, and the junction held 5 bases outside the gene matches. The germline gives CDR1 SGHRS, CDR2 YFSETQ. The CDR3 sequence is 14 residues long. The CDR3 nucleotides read TGCGCCACCTCTAGCGGATCGAACACCGGGGAGCTGTTTTTT. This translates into CATSSGSNTGELFF. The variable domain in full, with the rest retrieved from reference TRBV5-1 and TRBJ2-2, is KAGVTQTPRYLIKTRGQQVTLSCSPISGHRSVSWYQQTPGQGLQFLFEYFSETQRNKGNFPGRFSGRQFSNSRSEMNVSTLELGDSALYLCATSSGSNTGELFFGEGSRLTVL.

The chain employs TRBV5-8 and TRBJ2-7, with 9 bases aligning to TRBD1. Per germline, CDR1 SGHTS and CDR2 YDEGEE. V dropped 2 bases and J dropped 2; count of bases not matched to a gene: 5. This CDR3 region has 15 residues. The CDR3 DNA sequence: TGTGCCAGCAGCTTAGGGACAGGGAACACCTACGAGCAGTACTTC. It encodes CASSLGTGNTYEQYF.

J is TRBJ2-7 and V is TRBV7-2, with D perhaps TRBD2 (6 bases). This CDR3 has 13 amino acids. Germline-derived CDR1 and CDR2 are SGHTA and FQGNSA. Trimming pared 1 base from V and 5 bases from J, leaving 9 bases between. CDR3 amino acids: CASSLGGANEQYF. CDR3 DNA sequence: TGTGCCAGCAGCTTAGGCGGGGCAAACGAGCAGTACTTC.

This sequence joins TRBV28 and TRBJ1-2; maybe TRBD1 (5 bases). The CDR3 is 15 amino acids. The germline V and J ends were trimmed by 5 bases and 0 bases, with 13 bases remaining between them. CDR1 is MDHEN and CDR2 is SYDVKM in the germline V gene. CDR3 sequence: CASSRAMGANYGYTF. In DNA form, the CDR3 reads TGTGCCAGCAGTAGGGCAATGGGGGCTAACTATGGCTACACCTTC.

The CDR3 nucleotides read TGTGCCAGCAGCAGTACAGGGAACACCGGGGAGCTGTTTTTT. Translation: CASSSTGNTGELFF. The genes are TRBV7-9 and TRBJ2-2, with TRBD1 as a possible D gene (5 bases). CDR1 SEHNR and CDR2 FQNEAQ come from the germline V gene (reference sequence). There are 14 residues in the CDR3. V was clipped by 5 bases and J by 1 base, with 8 bases between them.

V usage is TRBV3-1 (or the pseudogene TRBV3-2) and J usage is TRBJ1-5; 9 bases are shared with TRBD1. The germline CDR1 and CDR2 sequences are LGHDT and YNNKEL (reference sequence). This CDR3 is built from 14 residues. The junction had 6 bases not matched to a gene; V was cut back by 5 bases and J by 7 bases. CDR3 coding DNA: TGTGCCAGCAGCGCAACAGGGGGCGCGCAGCCCCAGCATTTT. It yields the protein CASSATGGAQPQHF.

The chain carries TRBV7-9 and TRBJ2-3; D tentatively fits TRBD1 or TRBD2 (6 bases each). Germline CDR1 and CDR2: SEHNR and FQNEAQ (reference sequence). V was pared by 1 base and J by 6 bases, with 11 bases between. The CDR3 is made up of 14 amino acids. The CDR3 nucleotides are TGTGCCAGCAGCTTAGGGGGGGCATTGGATACGCAGTATTTT. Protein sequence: CASSLGGALDTQYF.

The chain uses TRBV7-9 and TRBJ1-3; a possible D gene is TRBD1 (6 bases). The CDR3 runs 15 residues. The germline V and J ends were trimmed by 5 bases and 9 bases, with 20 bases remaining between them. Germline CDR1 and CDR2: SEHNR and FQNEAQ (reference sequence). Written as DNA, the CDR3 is TGTGCCAGCAGCAGGGAGCTGGGGGCCGATGGCACCATATATTTT. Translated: CASSRELGADGTIYF. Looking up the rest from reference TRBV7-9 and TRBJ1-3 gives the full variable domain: DTGVSQNPRHKITKRGQNVTFRCDPISEHNRLYWYRQTLGQGPEFLTYFQNEAQLEKSRLLSDRFSAERPKGSFSTLEIQRTEQGDSAMYLCASSRELGADGTIYFGEGSWLTVV.

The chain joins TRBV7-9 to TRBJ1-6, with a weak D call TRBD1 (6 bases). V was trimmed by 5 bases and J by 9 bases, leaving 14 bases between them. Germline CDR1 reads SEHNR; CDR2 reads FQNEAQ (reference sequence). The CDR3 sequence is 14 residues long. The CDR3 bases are TGTGCCAGCAGCGAAGGGGGATGGTTTTCACCCCTCCACTTT. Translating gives CASSEGGWFSPLHF.

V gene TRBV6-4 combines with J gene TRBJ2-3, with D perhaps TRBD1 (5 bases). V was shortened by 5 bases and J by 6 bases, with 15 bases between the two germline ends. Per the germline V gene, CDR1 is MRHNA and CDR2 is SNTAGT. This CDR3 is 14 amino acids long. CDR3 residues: CASSLSQGIDTQYF. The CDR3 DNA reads TGTGCCAGCAGTCTATCCCAGGGTATTGATACGCAGTATTTT.

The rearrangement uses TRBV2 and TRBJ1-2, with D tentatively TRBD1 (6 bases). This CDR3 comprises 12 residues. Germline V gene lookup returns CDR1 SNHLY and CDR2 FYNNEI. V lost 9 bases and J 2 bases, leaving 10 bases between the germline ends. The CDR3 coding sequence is TGTGCCAGAAAGGGGGAGAACTATGGCTACACCTTC. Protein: CARKGENYGYTF.

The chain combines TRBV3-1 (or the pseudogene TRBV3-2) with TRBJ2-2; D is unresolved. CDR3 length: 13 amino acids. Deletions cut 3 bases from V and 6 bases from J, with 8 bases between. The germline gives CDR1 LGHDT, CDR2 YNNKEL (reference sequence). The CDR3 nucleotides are TGTGCCAGCAGCCATTTAGTATCCGGGGAGCTGTTTTTT. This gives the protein CASSHLVSGELFF.

Here the CDR3 reads CASSLGGQQGSAFF. CDR3 in DNA: TGCGCCAGCAGCTTGGGGGGGCAACAGGGCTCGGCTTTCTTT. V usage is TRBV5-1 and J usage is TRBJ1-1; D may be TRBD1 (6 bases). V shed 0 bases and J shed 11 bases, with 17 bases lying between them. The length of the CDR3 is 14 residues. Germline V gene data show CDR1 as SGHRS and CDR2 as YFSETQ.

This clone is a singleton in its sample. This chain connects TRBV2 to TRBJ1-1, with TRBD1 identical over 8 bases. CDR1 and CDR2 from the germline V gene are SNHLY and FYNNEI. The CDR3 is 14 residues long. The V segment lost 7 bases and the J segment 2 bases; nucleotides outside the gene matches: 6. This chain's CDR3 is CASMGTGLNTEAFF. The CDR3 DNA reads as TGTGCCAGCATGGGGACAGGCTTAAACACTGAAGCTTTCTTT.

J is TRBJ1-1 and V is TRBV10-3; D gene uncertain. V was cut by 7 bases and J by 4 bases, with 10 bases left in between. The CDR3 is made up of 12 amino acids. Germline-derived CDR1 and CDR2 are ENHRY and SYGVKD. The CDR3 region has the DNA TGTGCCATCAAGGGAGCTGCCACTGAAGCTTTCTTT. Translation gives CAIKGAATEAFF.